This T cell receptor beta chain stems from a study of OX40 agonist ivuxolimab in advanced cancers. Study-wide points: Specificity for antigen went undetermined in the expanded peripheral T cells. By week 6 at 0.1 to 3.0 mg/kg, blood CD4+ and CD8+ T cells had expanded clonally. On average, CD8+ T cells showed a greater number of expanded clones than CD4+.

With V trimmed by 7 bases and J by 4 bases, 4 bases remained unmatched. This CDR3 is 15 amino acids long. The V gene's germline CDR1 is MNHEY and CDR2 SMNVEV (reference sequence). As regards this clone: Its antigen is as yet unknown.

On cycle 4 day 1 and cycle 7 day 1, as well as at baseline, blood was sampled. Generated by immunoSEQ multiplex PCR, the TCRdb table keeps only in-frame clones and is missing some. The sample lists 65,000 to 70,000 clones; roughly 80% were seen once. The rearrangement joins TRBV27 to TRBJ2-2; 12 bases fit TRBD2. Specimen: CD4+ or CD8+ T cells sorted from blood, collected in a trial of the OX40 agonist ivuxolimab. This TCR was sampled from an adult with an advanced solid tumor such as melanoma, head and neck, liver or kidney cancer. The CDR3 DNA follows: TGTGCCAGCAAAGGACTAGCGGGGTTCACCGGGGAGCTGTTTTTT. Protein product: CASKGLAGFTGELFF.